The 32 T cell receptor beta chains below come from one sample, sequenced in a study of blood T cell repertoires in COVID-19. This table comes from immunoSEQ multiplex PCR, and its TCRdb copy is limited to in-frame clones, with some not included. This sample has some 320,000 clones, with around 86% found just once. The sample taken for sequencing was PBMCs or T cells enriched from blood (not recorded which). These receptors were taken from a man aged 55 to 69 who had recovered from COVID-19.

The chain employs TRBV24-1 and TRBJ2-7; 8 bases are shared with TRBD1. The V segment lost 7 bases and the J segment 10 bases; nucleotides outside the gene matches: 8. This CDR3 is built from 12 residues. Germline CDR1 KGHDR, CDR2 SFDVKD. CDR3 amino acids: CATRAGQGRQYF. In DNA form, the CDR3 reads TGTGCCACCAGGGCCGGACAGGGAAGACAGTACTTC.

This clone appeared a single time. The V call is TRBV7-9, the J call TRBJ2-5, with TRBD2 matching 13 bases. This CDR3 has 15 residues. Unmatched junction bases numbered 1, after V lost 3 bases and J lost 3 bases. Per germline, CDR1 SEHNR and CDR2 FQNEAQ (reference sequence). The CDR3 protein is CASSFGLAGEETQYF. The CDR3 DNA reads TGTGCCAGCAGCTTTGGACTAGCGGGGGAAGAGACCCAGTACTTC.

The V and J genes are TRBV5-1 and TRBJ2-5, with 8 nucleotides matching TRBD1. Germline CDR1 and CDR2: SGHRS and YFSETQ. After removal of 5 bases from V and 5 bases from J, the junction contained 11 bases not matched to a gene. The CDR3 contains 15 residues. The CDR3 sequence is CASRAGGAVGETQYF. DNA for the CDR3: TGCGCCAGCAGGGCAGGGGGCGCCGTCGGGGAGACCCAGTACTTC.

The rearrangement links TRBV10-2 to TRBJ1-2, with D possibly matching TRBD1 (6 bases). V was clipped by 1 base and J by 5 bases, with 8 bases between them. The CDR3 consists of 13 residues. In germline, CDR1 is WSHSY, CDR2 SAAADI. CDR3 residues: CASSEYRDYGYTF. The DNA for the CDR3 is TGCGCCAGCAGTGAGTACAGGGATTATGGCTACACCTTC.

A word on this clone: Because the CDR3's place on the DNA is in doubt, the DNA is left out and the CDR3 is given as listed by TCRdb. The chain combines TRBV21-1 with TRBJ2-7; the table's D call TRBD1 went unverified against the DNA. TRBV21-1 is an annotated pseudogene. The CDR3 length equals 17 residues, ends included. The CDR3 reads CASSRGSVGQGAYEQYF.

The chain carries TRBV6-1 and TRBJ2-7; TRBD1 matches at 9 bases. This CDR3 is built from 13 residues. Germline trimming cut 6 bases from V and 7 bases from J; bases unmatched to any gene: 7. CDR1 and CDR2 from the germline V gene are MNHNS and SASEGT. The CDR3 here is CASRLGQGGEQYF. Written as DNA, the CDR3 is TGTGCCAGCAGATTGGGACAGGGAGGAGAGCAGTACTTC.

CDR3 nucleotides: TGTGCCAGCAAACCAGGGGCCAAAAACATTCAGTACTTC. It yields the protein CASKPGAKNIQYF. V usage is TRBV6-5 and J usage is TRBJ2-4; the D gene is possibly TRBD1 (5 bases). Trimming took 7 bases from V and 1 from J, leaving 8 bases between them. CDR3 length: 13 amino acids. Germline-derived CDR1 and CDR2 are MNHEY and SVGAGI.

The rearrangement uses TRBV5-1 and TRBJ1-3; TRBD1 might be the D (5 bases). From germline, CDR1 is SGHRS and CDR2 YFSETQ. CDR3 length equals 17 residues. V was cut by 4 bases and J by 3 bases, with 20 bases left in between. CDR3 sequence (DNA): TGCGCCAGCAGCACGACAGACGGCGCCTCTGTTGGAAACACCATATATTTT. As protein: CASSTTDGASVGNTIYF.

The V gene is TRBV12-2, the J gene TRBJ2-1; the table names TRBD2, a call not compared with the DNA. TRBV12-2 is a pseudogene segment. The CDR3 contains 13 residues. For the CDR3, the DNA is TGTGCAAGTCGCTCCGGGACTATTAATGAGCAGTTCTTC. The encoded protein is CASRSGTINEQFF.

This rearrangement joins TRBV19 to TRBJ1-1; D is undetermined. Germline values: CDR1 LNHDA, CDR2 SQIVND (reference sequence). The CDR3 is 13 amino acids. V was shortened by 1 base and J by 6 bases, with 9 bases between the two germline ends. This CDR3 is CASSIGLRSEAFF. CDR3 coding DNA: TGTGCCAGTAGTATAGGGTTGAGGTCTGAAGCTTTCTTT.

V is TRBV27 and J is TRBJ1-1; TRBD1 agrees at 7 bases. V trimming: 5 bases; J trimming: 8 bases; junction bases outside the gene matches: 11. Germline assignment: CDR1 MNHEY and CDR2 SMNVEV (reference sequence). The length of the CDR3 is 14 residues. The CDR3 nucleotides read TGTGCCAGCAGTCTAAGGGGGCGGGATAGCGAAGCTTTCTTT. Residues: CASSLRGRDSEAFF.

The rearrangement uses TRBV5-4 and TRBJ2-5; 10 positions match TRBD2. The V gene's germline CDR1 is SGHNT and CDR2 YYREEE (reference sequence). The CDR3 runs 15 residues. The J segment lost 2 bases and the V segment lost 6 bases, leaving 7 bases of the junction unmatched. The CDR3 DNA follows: TGTGCCAGCAAGGTCACAGCGGGAGGGCAAGAGACCCAGTACTTC. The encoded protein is CASKVTAGGQETQYF. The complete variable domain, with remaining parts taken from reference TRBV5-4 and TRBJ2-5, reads ETGVTQSPTHLIKTRGQQVTLRCSSQSGHNTVSWYQQALGQGPQFIFQYYREEENGRGNFPPRFSGLQFPNYSSELNVNALELDDSALYLCASKVTAGGQETQYFGPGTRLLVL.

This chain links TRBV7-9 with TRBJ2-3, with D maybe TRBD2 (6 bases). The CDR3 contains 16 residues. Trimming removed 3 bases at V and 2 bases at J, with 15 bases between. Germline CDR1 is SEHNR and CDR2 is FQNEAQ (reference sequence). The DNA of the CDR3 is TGTGCCAGCAGCTTTTACGGGCAGGGACTCACAGATACGCAGTATTTT. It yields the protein CASSFYGQGLTDTQYF.

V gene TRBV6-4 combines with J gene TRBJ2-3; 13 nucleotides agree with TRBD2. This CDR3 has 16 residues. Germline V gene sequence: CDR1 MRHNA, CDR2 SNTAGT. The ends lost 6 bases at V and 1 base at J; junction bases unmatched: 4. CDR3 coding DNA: TGTGCCAGCAGCAGACTAGCGGGAGGTGGCACAGATACGCAGTATTTT. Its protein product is CASSRLAGGGTDTQYF.

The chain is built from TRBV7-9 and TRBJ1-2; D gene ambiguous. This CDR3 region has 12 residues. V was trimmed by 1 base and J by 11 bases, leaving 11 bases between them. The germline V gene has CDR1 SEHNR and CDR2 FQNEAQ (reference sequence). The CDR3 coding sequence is TGTGCCAGCAGCTTAGGTACCACTCAATACACCTTC. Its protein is CASSLGTTQYTF.

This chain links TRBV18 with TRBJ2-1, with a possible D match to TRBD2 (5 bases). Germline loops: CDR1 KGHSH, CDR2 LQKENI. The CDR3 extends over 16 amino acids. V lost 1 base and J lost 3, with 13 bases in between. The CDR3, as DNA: TGTGCCAGCTCACCACAAGGACGGACTCTCTACAATGAGCAGTTCTTC. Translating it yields CASSPQGRTLYNEQFF.

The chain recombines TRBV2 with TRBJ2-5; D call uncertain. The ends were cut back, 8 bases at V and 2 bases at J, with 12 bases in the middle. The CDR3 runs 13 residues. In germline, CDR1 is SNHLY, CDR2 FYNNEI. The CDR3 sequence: CASPPGPQETQYF. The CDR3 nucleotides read TGTGCCAGCCCCCCTGGGCCACAAGAGACCCAGTACTTC.

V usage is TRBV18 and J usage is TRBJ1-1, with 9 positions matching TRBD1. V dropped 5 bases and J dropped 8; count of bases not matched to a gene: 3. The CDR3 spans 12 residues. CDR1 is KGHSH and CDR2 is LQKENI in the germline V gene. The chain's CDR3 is CASSRDREEAFF. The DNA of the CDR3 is TGTGCCAGCTCAAGGGACAGGGAAGAAGCTTTCTTT. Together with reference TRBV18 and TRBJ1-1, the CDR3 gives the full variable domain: NAGVMQNPRHLVRRRGQEARLRCSPMKGHSHVYWYRQLPEEGLKFMVYLQKENIIDESGMPKERFSAEFPKEGPSILRIQQVVRGDSAAYFCASSRDREEAFFGQGTRLTVV.

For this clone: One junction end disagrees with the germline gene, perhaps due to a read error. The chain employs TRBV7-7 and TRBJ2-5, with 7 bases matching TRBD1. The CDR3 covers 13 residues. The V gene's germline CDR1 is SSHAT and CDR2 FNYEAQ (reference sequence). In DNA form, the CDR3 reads TGTGCTAGCAGCTTAGAACAGGGGTCAGTTGAGTACTTC. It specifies CASSLEQGSVEYF.

The chain's CDR3 is CASSYSGTSEGETQYF. CDR3 sequence (DNA): TGTGCCAGCAGTTACTCAGGGACTAGCGAAGGAGAGACCCAGTACTTC. This chain connects TRBV6-5 to TRBJ2-5; 10 bases are shared with TRBD2. Losses at the gene ends were 0 bases for V and 4 bases for J; bases not matched to a gene: 5. This CDR3 comprises 16 residues. CDR1 and CDR2 (germline): MNHEY, SVGAGI.

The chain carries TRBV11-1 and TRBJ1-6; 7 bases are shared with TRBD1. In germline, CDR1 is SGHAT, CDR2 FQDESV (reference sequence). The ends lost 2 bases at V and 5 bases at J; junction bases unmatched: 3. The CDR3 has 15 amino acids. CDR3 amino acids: CASSLPQGNNSPLHF. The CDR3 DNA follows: TGTGCCAGCAGCTTACCACAGGGGAATAATTCACCCCTCCACTTT.

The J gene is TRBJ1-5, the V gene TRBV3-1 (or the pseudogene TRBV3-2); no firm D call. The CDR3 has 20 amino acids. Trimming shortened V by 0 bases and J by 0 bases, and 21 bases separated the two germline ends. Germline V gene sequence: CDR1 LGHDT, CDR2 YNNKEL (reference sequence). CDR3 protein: CASSQDRRPHDDYSNQPQHF. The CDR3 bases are TGTGCCAGCAGCCAAGATAGGAGGCCCCACGACGATTATAGCAATCAGCCCCAGCATTTT.

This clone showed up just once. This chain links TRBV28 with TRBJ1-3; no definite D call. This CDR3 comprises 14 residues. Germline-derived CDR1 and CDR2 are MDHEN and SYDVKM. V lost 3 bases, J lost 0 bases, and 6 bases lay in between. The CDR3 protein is CASSFPSSGNTIYF. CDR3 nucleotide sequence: TGTGCCAGCAGTTTTCCGAGCTCTGGAAACACCATATATTTT.

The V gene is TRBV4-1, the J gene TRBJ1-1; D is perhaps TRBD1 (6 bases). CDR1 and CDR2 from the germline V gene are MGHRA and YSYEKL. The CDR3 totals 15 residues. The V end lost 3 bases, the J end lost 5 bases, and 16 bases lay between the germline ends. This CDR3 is CASSHGMVGATEAFF. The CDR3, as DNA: TGCGCCAGCAGCCATGGGATGGTGGGGGCTACTGAAGCTTTCTTT.

Here the CDR3 DNA reads TGTGCCAGCAGAGAACGGGAGAGCTCCTACGAGCAGTACTTC. It yields the protein CASRERESSYEQYF. The chain recombines TRBV28 with TRBJ2-7, with D possibly matching TRBD2 (6 bases). The CDR3 contains 14 residues. Germline V CDR1 and CDR2: MDHEN, SYDVKM. Trimming took 6 bases from V and 0 from J, leaving 12 bases between them.

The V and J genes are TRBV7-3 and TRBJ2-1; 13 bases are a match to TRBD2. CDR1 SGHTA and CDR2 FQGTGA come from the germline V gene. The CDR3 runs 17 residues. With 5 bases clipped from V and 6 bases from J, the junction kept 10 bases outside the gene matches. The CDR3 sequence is CASSPSWTSGSLNEQFF. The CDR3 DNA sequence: TGTGCCAGCAGCCCCTCCTGGACTAGCGGGAGCCTCAATGAGCAGTTCTTC. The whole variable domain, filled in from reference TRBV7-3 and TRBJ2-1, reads GAGVSQTPSNKVTEKGKYVELRCDPISGHTALYWYRQSLGQGPEFLIYFQGTGAADDSGLPNDRFFAVRPEGSVSTLKIQRTERGDSAVYLCASSPSWTSGSLNEQFFGPGTRLTVL.

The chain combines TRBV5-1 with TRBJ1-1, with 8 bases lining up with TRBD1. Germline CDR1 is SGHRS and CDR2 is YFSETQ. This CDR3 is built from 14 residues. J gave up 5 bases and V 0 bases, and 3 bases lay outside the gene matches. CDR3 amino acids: CASSLARGHTEAFF. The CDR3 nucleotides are TGCGCCAGCAGCTTGGCCAGGGGGCATACTGAAGCTTTCTTT.

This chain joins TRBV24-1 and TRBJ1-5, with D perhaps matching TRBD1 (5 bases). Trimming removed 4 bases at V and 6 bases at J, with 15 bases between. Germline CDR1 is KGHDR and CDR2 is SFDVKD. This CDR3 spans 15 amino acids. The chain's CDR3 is CATSDRRQMGQPQHF. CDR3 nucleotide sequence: TGTGCCACCAGTGACCGTAGACAGATGGGTCAGCCCCAGCATTTT.

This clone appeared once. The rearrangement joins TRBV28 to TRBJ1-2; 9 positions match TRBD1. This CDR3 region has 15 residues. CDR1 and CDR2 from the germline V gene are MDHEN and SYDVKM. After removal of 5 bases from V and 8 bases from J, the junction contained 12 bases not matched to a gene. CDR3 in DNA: TGTGCCAGCAGTATTCATCCGGGACAGGGTCGCGGCTACACCTTC. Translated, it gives CASSIHPGQGRGYTF.

The CDR3 nucleotides are TGCGCCAGCAGCTTGTTTACCGCAGACAATGAGCAGTTCTTC. This translates into CASSLFTADNEQFF. This chain uses TRBV5-1 with TRBJ2-1, with no clear D. The germline CDR1 and CDR2 sequences are SGHRS and YFSETQ. V dropped 1 base and J dropped 5 bases, with 10 bases sitting between them. This CDR3 is 14 amino acids long.

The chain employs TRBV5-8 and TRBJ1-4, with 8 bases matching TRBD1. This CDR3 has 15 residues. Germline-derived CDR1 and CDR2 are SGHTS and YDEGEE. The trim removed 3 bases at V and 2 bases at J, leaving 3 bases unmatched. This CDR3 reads CASSSRTGTNEKLFF. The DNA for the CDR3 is TGTGCCAGCAGCTCCAGGACAGGGACTAATGAAAAACTGTTTTTT.

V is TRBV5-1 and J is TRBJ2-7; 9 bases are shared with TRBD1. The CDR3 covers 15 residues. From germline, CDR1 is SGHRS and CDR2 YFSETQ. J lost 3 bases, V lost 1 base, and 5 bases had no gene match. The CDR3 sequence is CASSLTGGADYEQYF. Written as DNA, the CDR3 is TGCGCCAGCAGCTTGACAGGGGGCGCGGACTACGAGCAGTACTTC. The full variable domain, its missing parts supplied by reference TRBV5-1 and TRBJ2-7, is KAGVTQTPRYLIKTRGQQVTLSCSPISGHRSVSWYQQTPGQGLQFLFEYFSETQRNKGNFPGRFSGRQFSNSRSEMNVSTLELGDSALYLCASSLTGGADYEQYFGPGTRLTVT.